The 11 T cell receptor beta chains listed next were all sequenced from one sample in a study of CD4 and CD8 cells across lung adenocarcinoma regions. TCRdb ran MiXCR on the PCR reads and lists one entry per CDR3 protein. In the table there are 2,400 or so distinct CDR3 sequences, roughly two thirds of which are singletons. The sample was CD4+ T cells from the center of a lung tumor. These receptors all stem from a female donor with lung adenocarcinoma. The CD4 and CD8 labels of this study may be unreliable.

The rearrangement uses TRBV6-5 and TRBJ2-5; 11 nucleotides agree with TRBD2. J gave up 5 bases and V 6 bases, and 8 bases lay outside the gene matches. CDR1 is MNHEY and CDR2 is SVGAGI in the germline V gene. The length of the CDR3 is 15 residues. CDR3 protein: CASRLGLAGGETQYF. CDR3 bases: TGTGCCAGCAGACTCGGATTAGCGGGAGGGGAGACCCAGTACTTC.

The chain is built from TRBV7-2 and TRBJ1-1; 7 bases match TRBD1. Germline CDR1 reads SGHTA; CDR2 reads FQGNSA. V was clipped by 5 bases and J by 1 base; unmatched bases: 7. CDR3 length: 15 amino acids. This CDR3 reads CASSKSDRENTEAFF. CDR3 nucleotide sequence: TGTGCCAGCAGCAAATCAGACAGGGAGAACACTGAAGCTTTCTTT.

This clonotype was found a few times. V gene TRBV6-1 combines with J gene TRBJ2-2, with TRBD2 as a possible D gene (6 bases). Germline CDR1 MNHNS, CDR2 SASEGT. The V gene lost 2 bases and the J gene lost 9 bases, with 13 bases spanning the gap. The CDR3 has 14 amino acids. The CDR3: CASSESTGVRELFF. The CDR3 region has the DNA TGTGCCAGCAGTGAATCTACGGGAGTCCGGGAGCTGTTTTTT.

DNA of the CDR3: TGTGCCAGCAGTGTGACTAGCGGGAGTGCAGCCCAGTACTTC. It yields the protein CASSVTSGSAAQYF. V is TRBV6-1 and J is TRBJ2-1; 12 positions match TRBD2. The J call is doubtful: the DNA matches TRBJ2-5 better. This CDR3 comprises 14 residues. Germline lookup yields CDR1 MNHNS and CDR2 SASEGT.

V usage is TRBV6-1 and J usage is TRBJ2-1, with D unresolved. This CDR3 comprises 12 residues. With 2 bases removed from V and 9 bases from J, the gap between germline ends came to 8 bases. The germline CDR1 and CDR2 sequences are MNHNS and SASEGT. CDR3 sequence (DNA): TGTGCCAGCAGTGAAACAATGCTTGAGCAGTTCTTC. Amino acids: CASSETMLEQFF.

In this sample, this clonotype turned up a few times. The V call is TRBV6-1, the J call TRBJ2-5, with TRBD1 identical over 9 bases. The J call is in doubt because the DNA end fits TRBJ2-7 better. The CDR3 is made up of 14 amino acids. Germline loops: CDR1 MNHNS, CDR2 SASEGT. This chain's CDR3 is CASSTRTGAYEQYF. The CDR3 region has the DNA TGTGCCAGCAGTACCCGGACAGGGGCCTACGAGCAGTACTTC.

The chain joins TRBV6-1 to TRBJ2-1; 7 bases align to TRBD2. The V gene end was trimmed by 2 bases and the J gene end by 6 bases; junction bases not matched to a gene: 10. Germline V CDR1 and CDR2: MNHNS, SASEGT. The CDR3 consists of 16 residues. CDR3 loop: CASSELLPGLSNEQFF. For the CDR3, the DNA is TGTGCCAGCAGTGAACTTCTACCGGGACTATCCAATGAGCAGTTCTTC.

This chain's CDR3 is CASSSRGTGDRTTEAFF. DNA for the CDR3: TGTGCCAGCAGCTCACGTGGGACAGGGGATAGGACCACTGAAGCTTTCTTT. This chain joins TRBV11-2 and TRBJ1-1; 10 bases line up with TRBD1. Germline V gene data show CDR1 as SGHAT and CDR2 as FQNNGV. CDR3 size: 17 residues. With 4 bases clipped from V and 4 bases from J, the junction kept 12 bases outside the gene matches.

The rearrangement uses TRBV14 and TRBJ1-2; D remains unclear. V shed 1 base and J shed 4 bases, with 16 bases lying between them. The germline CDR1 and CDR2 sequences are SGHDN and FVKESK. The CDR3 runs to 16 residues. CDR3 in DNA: TGTGCCAGCAGCCAAGCTCATCTCATAGGAATCTATGGCTACACCTTC. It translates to CASSQAHLIGIYGYTF.

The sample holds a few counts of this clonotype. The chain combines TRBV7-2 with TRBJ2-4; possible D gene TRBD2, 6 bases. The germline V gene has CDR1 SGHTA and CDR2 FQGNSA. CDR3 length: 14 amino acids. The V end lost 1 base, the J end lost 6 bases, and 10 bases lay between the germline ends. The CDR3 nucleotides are TGTGCCAGCAGCTTAGGTCTAGCGAGAAACATTCAGTACTTC. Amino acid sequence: CASSLGLARNIQYF.

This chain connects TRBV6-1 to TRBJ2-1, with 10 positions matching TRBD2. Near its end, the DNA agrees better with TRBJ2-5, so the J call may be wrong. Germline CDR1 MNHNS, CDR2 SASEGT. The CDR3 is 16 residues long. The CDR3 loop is CASSGGSGRWRETQYF. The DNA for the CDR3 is TGTGCCAGCAGTGGTGGTAGCGGGAGGTGGCGGGAGACCCAGTACTTC.